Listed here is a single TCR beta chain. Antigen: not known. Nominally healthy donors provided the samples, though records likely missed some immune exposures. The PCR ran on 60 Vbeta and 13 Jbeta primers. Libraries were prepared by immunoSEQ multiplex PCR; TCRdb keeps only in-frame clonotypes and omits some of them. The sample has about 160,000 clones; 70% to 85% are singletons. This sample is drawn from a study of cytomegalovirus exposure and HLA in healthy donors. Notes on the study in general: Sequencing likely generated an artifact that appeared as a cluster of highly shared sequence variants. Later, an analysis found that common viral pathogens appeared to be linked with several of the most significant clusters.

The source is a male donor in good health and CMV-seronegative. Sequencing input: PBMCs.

CDR3 protein: CASSQDFGQGYSPLHF. Here the CDR3 DNA reads TGTGCCAGCAGCCAAGATTTCGGACAGGGTTATTCACCCCTCCACTTT. The chain couples TRBV4-2 to TRBJ1-6, with 8 bases fitting TRBD1. Germline lookup yields CDR1 LGHNA and CDR2 YNFKEQ. V lost 0 bases and J lost 8; bases outside the gene matches: 6. The CDR3 runs 16 residues.